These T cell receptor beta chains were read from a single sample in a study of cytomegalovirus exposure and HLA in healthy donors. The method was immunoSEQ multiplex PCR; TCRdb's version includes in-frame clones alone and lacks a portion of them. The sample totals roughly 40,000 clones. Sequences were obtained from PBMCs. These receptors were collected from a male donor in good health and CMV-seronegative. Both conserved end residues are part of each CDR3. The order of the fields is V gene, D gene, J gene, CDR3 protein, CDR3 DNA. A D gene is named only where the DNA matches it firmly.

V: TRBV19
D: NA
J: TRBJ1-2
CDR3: CASSTPPRSYGYTF
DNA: TGTGCCAGTAGTACCCCGCCACGGAGCTATGGCTACACCTTC

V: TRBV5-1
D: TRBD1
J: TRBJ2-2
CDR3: CASSYDRGYTGELFF
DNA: TGCGCCAGCAGCTACGACAGGGGATACACCGGGGAGCTGTTTTTT

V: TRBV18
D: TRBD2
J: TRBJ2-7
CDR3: CASSLGLAGDEQYF
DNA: TGTGCCAGCTCTCTCGGACTAGCGGGGGACGAGCAGTACTTC

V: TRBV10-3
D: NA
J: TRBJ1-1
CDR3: CAISESRVSGGTEAFF
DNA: TGTGCCATCAGTGAGTCGAGAGTCTCGGGAGGAACTGAAGCTTTCTTT

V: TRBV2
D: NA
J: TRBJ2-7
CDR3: CASSEGGTVSYEQYF
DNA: TGTGCCAGCAGTGAAGGCGGGACAGTTTCCTACGAGCAGTACTTC

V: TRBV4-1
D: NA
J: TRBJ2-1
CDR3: CASSQNARQFF
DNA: TGCGCCAGCAGCCAGAATGCCAGGCAGTTCTTC

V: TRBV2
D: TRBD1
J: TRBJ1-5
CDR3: CASSETGQNNQPQHF
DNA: TGTGCCAGCAGTGAGACGGGACAGAATAATCAGCCCCAGCATTTT

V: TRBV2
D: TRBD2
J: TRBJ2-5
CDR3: CASSGSGGLETQYF
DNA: TGTGCCAGCAGTGGCAGCGGGGGGCTGGAGACCCAGTACTTC

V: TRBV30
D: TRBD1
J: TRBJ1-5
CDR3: CAWSIGQGNQPQHF
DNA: TGTGCCTGGAGTATCGGACAGGGGAATCAGCCCCAGCATTTT

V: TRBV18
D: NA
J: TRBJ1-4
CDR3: CASSTGTSNEKLFF
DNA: TGTGCCAGCTCGACAGGAACGTCTAATGAAAAACTGTTTTTT

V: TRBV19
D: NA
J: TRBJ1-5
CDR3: CASTPRPGLNQPQHF
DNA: TGTGCCAGTACCCCCCGCCCAGGGCTCAATCAGCCCCAGCATTTT

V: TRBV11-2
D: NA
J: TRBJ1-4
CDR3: CASSLDDRFATNEKLFF
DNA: TGTGCCAGCAGCTTAGACGACAGGTTTGCAACTAATGAAAAACTGTTTTTT

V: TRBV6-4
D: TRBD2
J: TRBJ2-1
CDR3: CASSVTLAGNNEQFF
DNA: TGTGCCAGCAGTGTTACACTAGCGGGGAACAATGAGCAGTTCTTC

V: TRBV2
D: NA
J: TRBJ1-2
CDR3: CASSDPGRDNYGYTF
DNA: TGTGCCAGCAGTGACCCTGGACGGGATAACTATGGCTACACCTTC

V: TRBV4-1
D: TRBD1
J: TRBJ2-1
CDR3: CASSRQQGAQVNEQFF
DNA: TGCGCCAGCAGCCGACAACAGGGGGCGCAAGTTAATGAGCAGTTCTTC

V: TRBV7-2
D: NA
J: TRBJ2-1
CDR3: CASSPRDSLSNEQFF
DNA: TGTGCCAGCAGCCCCCGGGACTCCCTCTCCAATGAGCAGTTCTTC

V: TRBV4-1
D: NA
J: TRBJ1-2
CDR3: CASSQGDGSYGYTF
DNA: TGCGCCAGCAGCCAAGGTGACGGGAGCTATGGCTACACCTTC

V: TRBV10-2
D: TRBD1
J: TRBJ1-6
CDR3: CASSATGTGESPLHF
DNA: TGCGCCAGCAGTGCAACTGGGACAGGGGAATCACCCCTCCACTTT

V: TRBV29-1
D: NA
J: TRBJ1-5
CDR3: CSVVWGQGSNQPQHF
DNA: TGCAGCGTCGTTTGGGGGCAGGGAAGCAATCAGCCCCAGCATTTT

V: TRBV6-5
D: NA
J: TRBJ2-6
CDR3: CASSYSRGTGANVLTF
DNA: TGTGCCAGCAGTTACTCGAGGGGGACGGGGGCCAACGTCCTGACTTTC

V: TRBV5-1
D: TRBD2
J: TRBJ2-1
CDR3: CASSLGGLAGIYNEQFF
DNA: TGCGCCAGCAGCTTGGGCGGACTAGCGGGGATATACAATGAGCAGTTCTTC

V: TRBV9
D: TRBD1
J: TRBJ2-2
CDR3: CASSTRRDRGSGELFF
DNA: TGTGCCAGCAGCACACGCCGGGACAGGGGTTCCGGGGAGCTGTTTTTT

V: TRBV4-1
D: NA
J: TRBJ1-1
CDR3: CASSQVGYMNTEAFF
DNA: TGCGCCAGCAGCCAAGTCGGGTATATGAACACTGAAGCTTTCTTT

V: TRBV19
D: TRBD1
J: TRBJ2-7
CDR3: CASSIETGRAYEQYF
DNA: TGTGCCAGTAGTATAGAGACAGGGCGGGCCTACGAGCAGTACTTC

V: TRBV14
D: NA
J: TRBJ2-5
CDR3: CAYGGLGETQYF
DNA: TGTGCCTATGGAGGCCTAGGAGAGACCCAGTACTTC

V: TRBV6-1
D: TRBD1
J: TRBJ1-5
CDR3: CASSHEQGLNQPQHF
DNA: TGTGCCAGCAGTCACGAACAGGGGTTGAATCAGCCCCAGCATTTT

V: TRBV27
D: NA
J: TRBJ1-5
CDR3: CASSLRSPGMNSNQPQHF
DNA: TGTGCCAGCAGTTTACGCTCACCAGGAATGAATAGCAATCAGCCCCAGCATTTT

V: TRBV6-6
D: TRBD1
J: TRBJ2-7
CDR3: CASSYSQGASEQYF
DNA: TGTGCCAGCAGTTACTCGCAGGGGGCTAGCGAGCAGTACTTC

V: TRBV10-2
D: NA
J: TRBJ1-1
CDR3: CASSSTGMNTEAFF
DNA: TGCGCCAGCTCCTCGACGGGAATGAACACTGAAGCTTTCTTT

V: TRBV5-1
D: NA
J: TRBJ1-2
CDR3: CASSLALADYGYTF
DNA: TGCGCCAGCAGCTTGGCCTTGGCGGATTATGGCTACACCTTC

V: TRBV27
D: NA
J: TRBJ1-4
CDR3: CASSQTRATNEKLFF
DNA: TGTGCCAGCAGTCAGACGAGGGCAACTAATGAAAAACTGTTTTTT

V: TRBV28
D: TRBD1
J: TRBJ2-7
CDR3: CASSPQGSEQYF
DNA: TGTGCCAGCAGTCCACAGGGGAGCGAGCAGTACTTC

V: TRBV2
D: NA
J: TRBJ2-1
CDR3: CASTLRGGNEQFF
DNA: TGTGCCAGCACCCTCAGAGGGGGCAATGAGCAGTTCTTC

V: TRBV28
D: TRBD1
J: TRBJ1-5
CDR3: CASSLYGQGHNQPQHF
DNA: TGTGCCAGCAGCTTATATGGACAGGGACACAATCAGCCCCAGCATTTT

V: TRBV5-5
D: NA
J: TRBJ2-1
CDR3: CASSLTPQSSYNEQFF
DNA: TGTGCCAGCAGCTTGACGCCACAGAGCTCCTACAATGAGCAGTTCTTC

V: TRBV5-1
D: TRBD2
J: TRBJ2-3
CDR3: CASSGSRGADTQYF
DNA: TGCGCCAGCAGCGGGTCGCGGGGGGCAGATACGCAGTATTTT

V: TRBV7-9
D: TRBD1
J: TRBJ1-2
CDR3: CASSLGSGTGLEYGYTF
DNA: TGTGCCAGCAGCTTGGGATCCGGGACAGGGTTAGAGTATGGCTACACCTTC

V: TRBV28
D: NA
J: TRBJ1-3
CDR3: CASGGGNSGNTIYF
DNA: TGTGCCAGCGGTGGCGGAAACTCTGGAAACACCATATATTTT

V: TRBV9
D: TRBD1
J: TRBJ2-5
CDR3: CASSVGQGAGETQYF
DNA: TGTGCCAGCAGCGTAGGACAGGGGGCGGGGGAGACCCAGTACTTC

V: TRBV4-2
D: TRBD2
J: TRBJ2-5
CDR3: CASSQGRGGQETQYF
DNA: TGTGCCAGCAGCCAAGGGCGGGGGGGACAAGAGACCCAGTACTTC